The text below deals with one T cell receptor (beta chain). This sample is drawn from a study of blood T cell repertoires in COVID-19. The germline V gene has CDR1 SGHVS and CDR2 FNYEAQ. This CDR3 comprises 15 residues. The germline V and J ends were trimmed by 2 bases and 2 bases, with 9 bases remaining between them. Data came from immunoSEQ multiplex PCR; TCRdb stores just in-frame clones and leaves some out. The sample holds around 290,000 clones, roughly nine tenths seen once. V is TRBV7-6 and J is TRBJ2-2; D is unclear. The sequenced sample consisted of peripheral blood. The clonotype comes from a woman aged 25-40 years with COVID-19, enrolled during active disease. As DNA, the CDR3 is TGTGCCAGCAGCTTAACGGGTTATAACACCGGGGAGCTGTTTTTT. This translates into CASSLTGYNTGELFF.